This T cell receptor (beta chain) was found in a study of T-cell reconstitution after alpha-beta-depleted transplantation in children. Study observations and caveats: There were some patients whose high TCRbeta diversity at day 60 came from surviving recipient T cells and thymic progenitors. Newly made T cells mostly supplied T-cell counts and diversity one year after transplant. Several hundred rapidly expanded clones from non-depleted graft cells reportedly supplied alpha-beta T cells about two months post-transplant.

Germline CDR1 SGHVS, CDR2 FQNEAQ. V shed 3 bases, J shed 1 base, and the junction held 6 bases outside the gene matches. CDR3 length: 16 residues. This clonotype was recorded once. The antigen remains unidentified. Unique molecular identifiers were used in preparing the TCRbeta library. TCRdb processed the PCR reads anew with MiXCR; each CDR3 protein has one entry. Among a few hundred thousand distinct CDR3 sequences listed, more than 20% were seen once. This sequence originates from a male patient younger than 18 who had a stem cell transplant for acute lymphoblastic leukemia, so the T cells may come from the graft donor. The specimen was PBMCs, mostly from graft donor cells, collected 180 days after TCRalphabeta/CD19-depleted stem cell transplant. This rearrangement joins TRBV7-8 to TRBJ2-3; 8 bases agree with TRBD1. In nucleotides, the CDR3 is TGTGCCAGCAGCTTCTTCAGGGGGCCGGGCACAGATACGCAGTATTTT. This codes for CASSFFRGPGTDTQYF.